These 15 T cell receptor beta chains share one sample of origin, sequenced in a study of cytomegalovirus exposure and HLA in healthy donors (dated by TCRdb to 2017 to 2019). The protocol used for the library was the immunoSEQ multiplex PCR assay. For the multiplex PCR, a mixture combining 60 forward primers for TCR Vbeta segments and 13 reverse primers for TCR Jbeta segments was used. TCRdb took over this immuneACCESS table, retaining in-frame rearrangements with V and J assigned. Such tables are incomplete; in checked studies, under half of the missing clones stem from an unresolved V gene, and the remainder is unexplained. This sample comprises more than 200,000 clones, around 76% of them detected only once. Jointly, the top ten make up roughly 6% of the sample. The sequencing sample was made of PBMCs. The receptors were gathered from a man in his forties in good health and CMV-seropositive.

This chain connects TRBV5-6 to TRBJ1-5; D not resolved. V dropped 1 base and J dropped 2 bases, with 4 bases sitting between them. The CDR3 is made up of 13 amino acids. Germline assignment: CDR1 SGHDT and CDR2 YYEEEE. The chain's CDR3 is CASSLSRNQPQHF. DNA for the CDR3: TGTGCCAGCAGCTTGAGCCGCAATCAGCCCCAGCATTTT.

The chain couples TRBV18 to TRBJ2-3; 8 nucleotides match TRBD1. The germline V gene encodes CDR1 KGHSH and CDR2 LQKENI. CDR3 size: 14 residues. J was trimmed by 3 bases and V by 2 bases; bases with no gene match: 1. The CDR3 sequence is CASSPGTGTDTQYF. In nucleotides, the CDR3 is TGTGCCAGCTCACCAGGGACAGGTACAGATACGCAGTATTTT. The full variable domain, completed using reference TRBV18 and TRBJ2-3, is NAGVMQNPRHLVRRRGQEARLRCSPMKGHSHVYWYRQLPEEGLKFMVYLQKENIIDESGMPKERFSAEFPKEGPSILRIQQVVRGDSAAYFCASSPGTGTDTQYFGPGTRLTVL.

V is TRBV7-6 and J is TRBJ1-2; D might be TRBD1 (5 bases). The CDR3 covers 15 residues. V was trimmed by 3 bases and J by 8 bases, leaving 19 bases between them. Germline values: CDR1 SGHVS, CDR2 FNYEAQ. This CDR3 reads CASSLDGGESGGYTF. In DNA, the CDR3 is TGTGCCAGCAGCTTGGACGGGGGTGAATCCGGCGGCTACACCTTC. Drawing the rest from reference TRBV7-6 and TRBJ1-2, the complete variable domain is GAGVSQSPRYKVTKRGQDVALRCDPISGHVSLYWYRQALGQGPEFLTYFNYEAQQDKSGLPNDRFSAERPEGSISTLTIQRTEQRDSAMYRCASSLDGGESGGYTFGSGTRLTVV.

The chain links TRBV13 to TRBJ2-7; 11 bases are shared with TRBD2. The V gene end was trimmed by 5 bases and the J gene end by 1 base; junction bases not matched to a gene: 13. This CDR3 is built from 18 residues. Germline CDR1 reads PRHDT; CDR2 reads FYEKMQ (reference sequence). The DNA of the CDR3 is TGTGCCAGCAGCCGGAGGTGGCTAGCGGGAGGTCAATCCTACGAGCAGTACGTC. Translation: CASSRRWLAGGQSYEQYV.

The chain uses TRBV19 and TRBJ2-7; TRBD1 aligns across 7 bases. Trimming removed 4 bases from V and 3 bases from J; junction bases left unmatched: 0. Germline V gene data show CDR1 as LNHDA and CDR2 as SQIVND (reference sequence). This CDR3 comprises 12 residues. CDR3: CASSRDSYEQYF. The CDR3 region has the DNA TGTGCCAGTAGTAGGGACAGCTACGAGCAGTACTTC.

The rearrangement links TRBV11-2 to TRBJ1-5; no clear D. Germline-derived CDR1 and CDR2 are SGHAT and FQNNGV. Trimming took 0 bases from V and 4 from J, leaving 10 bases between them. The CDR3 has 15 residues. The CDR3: CASSLDDGRNQPQHF. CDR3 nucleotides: TGTGCCAGCAGCTTAGATGATGGGAGGAATCAGCCCCAGCATTTT.

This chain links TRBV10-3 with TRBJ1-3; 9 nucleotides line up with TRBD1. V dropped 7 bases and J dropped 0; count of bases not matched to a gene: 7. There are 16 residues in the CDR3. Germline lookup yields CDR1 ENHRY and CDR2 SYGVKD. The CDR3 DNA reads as TGTGCCATCACCACCGGACAGGGGAGCTCTGGAAACACCATATATTTT. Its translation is CAITTGQGSSGNTIYF.

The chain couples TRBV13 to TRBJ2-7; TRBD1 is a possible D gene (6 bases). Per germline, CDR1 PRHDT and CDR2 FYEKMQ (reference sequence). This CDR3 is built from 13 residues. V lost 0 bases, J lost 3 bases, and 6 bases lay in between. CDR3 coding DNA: TGTGCCAGCAGCTTAGGACAGGGCTACGAGCAGTACTTC. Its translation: CASSLGQGYEQYF. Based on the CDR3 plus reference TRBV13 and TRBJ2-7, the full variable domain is AAGVIQSPRHLIKEKRETATLKCYPIPRHDTVYWYQQGPGQDPQFLISFYEKMQSDKGSIPDRFSAQQFSDYHSELNMSSLELGDSALYFCASSLGQGYEQYFGPGTRLTVT.

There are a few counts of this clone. CDR3 DNA sequence: TGCAGTGCTCAGGGGGGTCACGAGCAGTTCTTC. Translated, it gives CSAQGGHEQFF. The chain is built from TRBV20-1 and TRBJ2-1, with TRBD1 as a possible D gene (7 bases). Trimming took 5 bases from V and 10 from J, leaving 12 bases between them. The CDR3 is 11 residues long. The germline gives CDR1 DFQATT, CDR2 SNEGSKA (reference sequence).

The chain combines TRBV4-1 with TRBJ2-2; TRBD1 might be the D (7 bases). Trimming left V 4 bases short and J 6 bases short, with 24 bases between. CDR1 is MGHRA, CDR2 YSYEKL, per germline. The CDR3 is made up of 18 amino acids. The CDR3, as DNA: TGCGCCAGCAGCCCGTGGACAGGCGGGGACCTGTACGCCGGGGAGCTGTTTTTT. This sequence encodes CASSPWTGGDLYAGELFF.

The CDR3 is CASRGTGDLNTEAFF. The CDR3 DNA reads as TGCGCCAGCCGCGGGACAGGCGACTTGAACACTGAAGCTTTCTTT. This chain joins TRBV5-1 and TRBJ1-1, with 8 nucleotides matching TRBD1. Losses at the gene ends were 7 bases for V and 0 bases for J; bases not matched to a gene: 8. The germline V gene encodes CDR1 SGHRS and CDR2 YFSETQ. CDR3 size: 15 residues.

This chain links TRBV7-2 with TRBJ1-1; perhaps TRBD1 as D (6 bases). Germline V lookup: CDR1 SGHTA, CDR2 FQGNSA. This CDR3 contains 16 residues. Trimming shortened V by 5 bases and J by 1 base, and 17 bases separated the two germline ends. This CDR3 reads CASSPKRGGGNTEAFF. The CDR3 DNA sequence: TGTGCCAGCAGCCCGAAGAGAGGGGGGGGGAACACTGAAGCTTTCTTT. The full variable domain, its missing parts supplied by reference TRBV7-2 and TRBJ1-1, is GAGVSQSPSNKVTEKGKDVELRCDPISGHTALYWYRQSLGQGLEFLIYFQGNSAPDKSGLPSDRFSAERTGGSVSTLTIQRTQQEDSAVYLCASSPKRGGGNTEAFFGQGTRLTVV.

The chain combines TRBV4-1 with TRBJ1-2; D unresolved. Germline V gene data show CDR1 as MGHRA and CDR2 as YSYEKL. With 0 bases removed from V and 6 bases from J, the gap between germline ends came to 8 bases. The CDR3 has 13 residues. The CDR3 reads CASSQDYGNGYTF. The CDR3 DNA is TGCGCCAGCAGCCAAGATTACGGGAATGGCTACACCTTC.

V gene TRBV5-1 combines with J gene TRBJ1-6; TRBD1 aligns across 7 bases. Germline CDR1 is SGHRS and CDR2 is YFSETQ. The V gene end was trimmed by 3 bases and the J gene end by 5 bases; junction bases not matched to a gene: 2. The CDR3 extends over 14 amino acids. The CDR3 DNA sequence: TGCGCCAGCAGCTCCGGGACAGATAATTCACCCCTCCACTTT. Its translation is CASSSGTDNSPLHF.

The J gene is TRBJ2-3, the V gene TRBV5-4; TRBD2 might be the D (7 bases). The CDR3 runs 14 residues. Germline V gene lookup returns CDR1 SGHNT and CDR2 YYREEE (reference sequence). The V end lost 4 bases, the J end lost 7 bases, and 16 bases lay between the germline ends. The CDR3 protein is CASSLSGGANTQYF. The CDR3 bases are TGTGCCAGCAGCCTGAGTGGGGGGGCGAATACGCAGTATTTT. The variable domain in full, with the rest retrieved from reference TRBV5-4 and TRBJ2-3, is ETGVTQSPTHLIKTRGQQVTLRCSSQSGHNTVSWYQQALGQGPQFIFQYYREEENGRGNFPPRFSGLQFPNYSSELNVNALELDDSALYLCASSLSGGANTQYFGPGTRLTVL.